This entry is about one TCR beta chain. Antigen: not known. Trimming took 3 bases from V and 7 from J, leaving 3 bases between them. The CDR3 totals 11 residues. The V gene's germline CDR1 is MNHEY and CDR2 SMNVEV (reference sequence). This record comes from a study of CD8 T cells in ankylosing spondylitis. Making the TCR beta libraries involved quantitative 5'-RACE with molecular barcodes. Via MiXCR, TCRdb re-called the 5' RACE reads, giving one row per CDR3 protein. The sample carries around 890,000 distinct CDR3 sequences, about 12% recorded once. General observations from the study: As reported, disease-linked clones showed significant enrichment in matched ankylosing spondylitis synovial fluid. A TCR beta motif made of 7 to 9 highly homologous variants seemed typical of ankylosing spondylitis blood. Some of these motif variants have turned up before, in reports on reactive arthritis synovial fluid and blood. CD8+ by phenotype, disease-linked clones were relatively rare in peripheral blood.

This TCR was sampled from a male donor with ankylosing spondylitis. Sequencing was performed on blood, either unsorted or a sorted T cell fraction (not recorded which). This chain connects TRBV27 to TRBJ2-2; D remains unclear. The CDR3 here is CASSFNGELFF. As DNA, the CDR3 is TGTGCCAGCAGTTTTAACGGGGAGCTGTTTTTT.